The next 2 T cell receptor beta chains were all read from a single sample in a study of CD8 T cells in ankylosing spondylitis. Study conclusions and caveats: Characteristic, it appeared, of ankylosing spondylitis blood was a TCR beta motif of 7 or 8 highly homologous variants.

MiXCR, applied by TCRdb to the 5' RACE reads, yields one record per CDR3 protein. This repertoire shows 300,000 to 400,000 distinct CDR3 sequences, about 22% found once; its top ten account for about 15%. No antigens are known for them. The sample taken for sequencing was blood, either unsorted or a sorted T cell fraction (not recorded which). These receptors came from a male donor with ankylosing spondylitis.

The chain recombines TRBV7-3 with TRBJ1-1, with D uncertain. The V end lost 0 bases, the J end lost 4 bases, and 6 bases lay between the germline ends. The CDR3 sequence is 13 residues long. CDR1 is SGHTA, CDR2 FQGTGA, per germline. CDR3 sequence: CASSLTLRTEAFF. In nucleotides, the CDR3 is TGTGCCAGCAGCTTAACACTTCGCACTGAAGCTTTCTTT.

This clonotype was detected a few times. The rearrangement uses TRBV2 and TRBJ1-1; D is possibly TRBD1 (6 bases). CDR1 is SNHLY and CDR2 is FYNNEI in the germline V gene. The CDR3 is 14 amino acids. Trimming removed 5 bases at V and 4 bases at J, with 14 bases between. The CDR3 is CASSQRPDSTEAFF. DNA of the CDR3: TGTGCCAGCAGTCAAAGACCGGACAGCACTGAAGCTTTCTTT.